The rows below give T cell receptor beta chains drawn from one sample of a study of shared clonotypes between healthy human individuals. The repertoire was sequenced with immunoSEQ multiplex PCR; TCRdb's copy has only in-frame clones and lacks some. Of around 2.1 million clones in the sample, about 93% were seen once. The sample comprised naive CD8+ T cells from PBMCs. Receptors were obtained from a man aged 18 to 29 in good health. Some clones in this sample may be carry-over from other donors' samples. Each CDR3 is given with its conserved first and last residue. The D gene is left open where the match is weak. Expanded clones are given a class, and other clones once, few, many or no size at all.

j_call clone_size v_call d_call cdr3_aa cdr3_nt
TRBJ2-1 NA TRBV27 TRBD1 CASKDRGRYNEQFF TGTGCCAGCAAGGACAGGGGGAGGTACAATGAGCAGTTCTTC
TRBJ2-1 NA TRBV9 TRBD2 CASSWEGTSGYHEQFF TGTGCCAGCAGCTGGGAGGGGACTAGCGGGTACCATGAGCAGTTCTTC
TRBJ2-6 NA TRBV4-1 NA CASSPLLGGAGANVLTF TGCGCCAGCAGCCCCCTCCTAGGGGGGGCTGGGGCCAACGTCCTGACTTTC
TRBJ1-1 once TRBV28 TRBD1 CASSFQTGMNTEAFF TGTGCCAGCAGTTTCCAGACAGGGATGAACACTGAAGCTTTCTTT
TRBJ2-1 NA TRBV9 NA CASSVEDRINEQFF TGTGCCAGCAGCGTAGAGGATCGTATCAATGAGCAGTTCTTC
TRBJ2-6 NA TRBV19 NA CASSTRGAGANVLTF TGTGCCAGTAGTACCAGGGGGGCTGGGGCCAACGTCCTGACTTTC
TRBJ2-5 NA TRBV27 NA CASSRRGEGLSDF TGTGCCAGCAGCCGTAGGGGGGAGGGCCTATCGGACTTC
TRBJ2-5 NA TRBV5-1 NA CASSREGNRGETQYF TGCGCCAGCAGCCGCGAGGGAAACAGAGGGGAGACCCAGTACTTC
TRBJ2-6 NA TRBV18 NA CASSPGETGPNSGANVLTF TGTGCCAGCTCCCCGGGGGAAACAGGGCCCAATTCTGGGGCCAACGTCCTGACTTTC
TRBJ1-3 once TRBV10-1 TRBD1 CASSAGQGDGNTIYF TGCGCCAGCAGTGCGGGACAGGGAGATGGAAACACCATATATTTT
TRBJ1-1 NA TRBV5-6 NA CASSLVPNTEAFF TGTGCCAGCAGCTTGGTTCCCAACACTGAAGCTTTCTTT
TRBJ2-2 NA TRBV7-9 TRBD1 CASSLAQTGADTGELFF TGTGCCAGCAGCTTAGCCCAGACAGGGGCGGACACCGGGGAGCTGTTTTTT
TRBJ1-1 few TRBV7-9 NA CASSLGLSEAFF TGTGCCAGCAGCCTAGGGTTGTCCGAAGCTTTCTTT
TRBJ2-3 NA TRBV6-6 NA CASSPAGYTDTQYF TGTGCCAGCAGTCCCGCTGGGTACACAGATACGCAGTATTTT
TRBJ2-1 NA TRBV18 NA CASSPLETASYNEQFF TGTGCCAGCTCACCACTGGAGACGGCTTCCTACAATGAGCAGTTCTTC
TRBJ2-1 NA TRBV13 NA CASGSEYNEQFF TGTGCCAGCGGGAGCGAGTACAATGAGCAGTTCTTC
TRBJ2-1 NA TRBV21-1 NA CASSKVAGTKGYNEQFF TGTGCCAGCAGCAAAGTGGCGGGGACGAAAGGGTACAATGAGCAGTTCTTC
TRBJ2-1 NA TRBV4-3 NA CASSQDFSGNNEQFF TGCGCCAGCAGCCAAGATTTCTCCGGAAACAATGAGCAGTTCTTC
TRBJ2-1 NA TRBV9 TRBD2 CASSVDSSGSPHYNEQFF TGTGCCAGCAGCGTAGATAGTAGCGGGAGTCCCCACTACAATGAGCAGTTCTTC
TRBJ1-2 once TRBV27 TRBD1 CASSLFPTGQGSVYGYTF TGTGCCAGCAGTTTATTTCCGACCGGACAGGGGTCTGTCTATGGCTACACCTTC
TRBJ2-5 NA TRBV7-6 NA CASSVGGRGLGETQYF TGTGCCAGCAGCGTTGGTGGGAGGGGGCTTGGCGAGACCCAGTACTTC
TRBJ1-1 NA TRBV28 NA CASSLRGPGYTEAFF TGTGCCAGCAGTTTAAGAGGGCCTGGCTACACTGAAGCTTTCTTT
TRBJ2-1 NA TRBV7-9 TRBD1 CASSLHGTALNEQFF TGTGCCAGCAGCTTACACGGGACAGCCCTCAATGAGCAGTTCTTC
TRBJ2-7 NA TRBV11-2 TRBD1 CASSLERTLNRDRGMYEQYF TGTGCCAGCAGCTTAGAACGTACTCTTAACCGGGACAGGGGGATGTACGAGCAGTACTTC
TRBJ1-1 NA TRBV19 TRBD1 CARGTGGRDTEAFF TGTGCCAGAGGCACAGGGGGCCGGGACACTGAAGCTTTCTTT
TRBJ2-5 NA TRBV25-1 NA CASSEDRQETQYF TGTGCCAGCAGTGAGGACAGACAAGAGACCCAGTACTTC
TRBJ1-5 NA TRBV7-9 NA CASSSGYSNQPQHF TGTGCCAGCAGCTCAGGGTATAGCAATCAGCCCCAGCATTTT
TRBJ2-7 NA TRBV6-5 TRBD1 CASRGQGNQYF TGTGCCAGCAGAGGACAGGGTAATCAGTACTTC